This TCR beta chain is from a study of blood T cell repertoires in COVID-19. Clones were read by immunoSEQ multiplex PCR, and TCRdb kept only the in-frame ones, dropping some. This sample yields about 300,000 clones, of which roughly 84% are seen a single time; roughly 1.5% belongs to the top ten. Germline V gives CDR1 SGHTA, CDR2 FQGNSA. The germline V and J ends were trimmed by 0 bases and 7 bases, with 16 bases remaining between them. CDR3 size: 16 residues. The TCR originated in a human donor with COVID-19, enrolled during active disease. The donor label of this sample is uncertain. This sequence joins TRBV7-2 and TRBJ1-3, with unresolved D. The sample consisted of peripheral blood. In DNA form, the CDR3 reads TGTGCCAGCAGCTTAGCGCAGTCCCGCGTCGGGAACACCATATATTTT. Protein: CASSLAQSRVGNTIYF.